The present T cell receptor (beta chain) was sequenced within a study of cytomegalovirus exposure and HLA in healthy donors. The PCR made use of 60 Vbeta and 13 Jbeta primers. Data came from immunoSEQ multiplex PCR; TCRdb stores just in-frame clones and leaves some out. The sample holds roughly 66,000 clones, 78% seen once. Germline V gene lookup returns CDR1 LNHNV and CDR2 YYDKDF (reference sequence). This CDR3 has 15 residues. Trimming cost V 0 bases and J 1 base, with 7 bases left between them. The specimen was PBMCs. The TCR originated in a man aged 18 to 35 in good health and CMV-seropositive. This chain joins TRBV15 and TRBJ1-3, with D perhaps matching TRBD1 (5 bases). This CDR3 reads CATSRDRGSGNTIYF. The DNA for the CDR3 is TGTGCCACCAGCAGAGATCGGGGGTCTGGAAACACCATATATTTT.